This T cell receptor (beta chain) was sequenced during a study of cytomegalovirus exposure and HLA in healthy donors. Findings and limits, study-wide: Reports showed the classifier diagnosing cytomegalovirus status with high specificity and sensitivity. Altogether, about 160 TCR beta chains were recorded as cytomegalovirus-associated. The tendency of first-cohort TCR clusters to co-occur in the approximately 110 validation repertoires was the finding of a later analysis.

Profiling relied on immunoSEQ multiplex PCR, and the TCRdb table lists in-frame clones only, not all of them. The sample has about 130,000 clones; roughly nine tenths are singletons. Turning to this clone: Its antigen is not known.

This CDR3 has 17 amino acids. The junction had 10 bases not matched to a gene; V was cut back by 3 bases and J by 2 bases. Germline loops: CDR1 SEHNR, CDR2 FQNEAQ (reference sequence). The TCR originated in a young woman in good health and CMV-seropositive. Sequenced material: PBMCs. This sequence joins TRBV7-9 and TRBJ2-1, with 7 bases identical to TRBD2. In DNA, the CDR3 is TGTGCCAGCAGCTTTGAAGGAACTAGCGTTACCTACAATGAGCAGTTCTTC. Residues: CASSFEGTSVTYNEQFF.